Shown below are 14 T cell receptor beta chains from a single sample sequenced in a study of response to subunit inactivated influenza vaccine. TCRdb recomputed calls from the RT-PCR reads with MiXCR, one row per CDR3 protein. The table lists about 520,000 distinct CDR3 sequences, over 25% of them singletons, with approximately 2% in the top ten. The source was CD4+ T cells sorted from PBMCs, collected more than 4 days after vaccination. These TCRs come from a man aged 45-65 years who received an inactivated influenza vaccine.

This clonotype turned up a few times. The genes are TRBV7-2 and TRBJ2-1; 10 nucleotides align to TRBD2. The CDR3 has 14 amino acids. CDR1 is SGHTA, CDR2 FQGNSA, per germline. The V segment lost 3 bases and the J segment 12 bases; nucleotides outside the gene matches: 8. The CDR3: CASSFREREGGQFF. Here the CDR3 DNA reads TGTGCCAGCAGCTTTAGGGAGCGGGAGGGCGGGCAGTTCTTC.

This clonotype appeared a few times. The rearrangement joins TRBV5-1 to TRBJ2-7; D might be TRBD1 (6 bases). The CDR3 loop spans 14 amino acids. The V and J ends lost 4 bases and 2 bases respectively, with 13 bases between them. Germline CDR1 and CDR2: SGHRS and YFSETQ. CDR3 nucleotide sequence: TGCGCCAGCAGCCTCTGGACAGACCCCTACGAGCAGTACTTC. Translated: CASSLWTDPYEQYF.

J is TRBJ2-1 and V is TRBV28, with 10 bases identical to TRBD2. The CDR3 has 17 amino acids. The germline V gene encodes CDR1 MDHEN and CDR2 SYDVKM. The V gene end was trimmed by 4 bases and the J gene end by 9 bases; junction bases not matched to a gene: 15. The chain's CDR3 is CASSSLGKRGGRIEQFF. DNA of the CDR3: TGTGCCAGCAGTTCCCTCGGAAAGCGGGGGGGCCGGATTGAGCAGTTCTTC.

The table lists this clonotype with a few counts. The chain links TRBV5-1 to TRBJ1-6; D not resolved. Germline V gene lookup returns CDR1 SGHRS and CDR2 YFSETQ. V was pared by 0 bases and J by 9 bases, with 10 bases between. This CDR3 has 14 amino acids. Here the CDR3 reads CASSLVASGSPLHF. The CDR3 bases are TGCGCCAGCAGCTTGGTAGCCTCGGGTTCACCCCTCCACTTT.

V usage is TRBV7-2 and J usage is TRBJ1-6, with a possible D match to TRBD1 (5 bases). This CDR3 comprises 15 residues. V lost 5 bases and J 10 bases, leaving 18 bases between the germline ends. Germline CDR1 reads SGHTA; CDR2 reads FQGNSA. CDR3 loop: CASSIRDRDVSPLHF. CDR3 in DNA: TGTGCCAGCAGCATCCGGGACCGTGACGTCTCACCCCTCCACTTT.

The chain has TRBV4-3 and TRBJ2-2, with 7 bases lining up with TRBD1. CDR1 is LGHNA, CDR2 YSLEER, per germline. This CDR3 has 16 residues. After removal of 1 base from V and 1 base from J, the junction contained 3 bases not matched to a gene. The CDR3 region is CASSQAAGGNTGELFF. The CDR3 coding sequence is TGCGCCAGCAGCCAAGCGGCAGGGGGGAACACCGGGGAGCTGTTTTTT.

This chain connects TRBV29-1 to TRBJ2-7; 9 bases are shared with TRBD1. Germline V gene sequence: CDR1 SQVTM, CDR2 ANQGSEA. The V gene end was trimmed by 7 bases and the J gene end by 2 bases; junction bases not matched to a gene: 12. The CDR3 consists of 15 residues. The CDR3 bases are TGCAGCGATGGAGCCCACAGGGGGCCAGCCTACGAGCAGTACTTC. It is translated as CSDGAHRGPAYEQYF.

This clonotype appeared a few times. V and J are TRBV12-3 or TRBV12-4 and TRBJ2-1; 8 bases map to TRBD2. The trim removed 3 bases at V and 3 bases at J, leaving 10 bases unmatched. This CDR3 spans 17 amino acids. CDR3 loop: CASSFGLLADVYNEQFF. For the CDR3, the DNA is TGTGCCAGCAGTTTTGGGCTACTAGCGGACGTCTACAATGAGCAGTTCTTC.

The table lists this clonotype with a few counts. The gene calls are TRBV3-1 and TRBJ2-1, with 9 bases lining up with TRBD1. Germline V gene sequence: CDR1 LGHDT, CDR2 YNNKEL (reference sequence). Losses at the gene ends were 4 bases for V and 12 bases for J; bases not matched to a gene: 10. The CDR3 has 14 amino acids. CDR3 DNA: TGTGCCAGCAGCCCCCCGGGACAGGGAAGGGCGCAGTTCTTC. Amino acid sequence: CASSPPGQGRAQFF.

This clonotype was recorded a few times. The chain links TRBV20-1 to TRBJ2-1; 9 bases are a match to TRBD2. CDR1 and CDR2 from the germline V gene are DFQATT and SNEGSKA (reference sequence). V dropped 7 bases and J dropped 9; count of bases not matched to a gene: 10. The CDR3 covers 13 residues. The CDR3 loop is CSVVSGSSGEQFF. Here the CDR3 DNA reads TGCAGTGTTGTTAGCGGGAGTTCCGGTGAGCAGTTCTTC.

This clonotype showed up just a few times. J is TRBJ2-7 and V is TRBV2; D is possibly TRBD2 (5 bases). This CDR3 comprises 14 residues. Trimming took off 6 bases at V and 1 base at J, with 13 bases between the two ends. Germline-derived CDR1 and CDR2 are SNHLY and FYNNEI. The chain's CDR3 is CASSPEGLSYEQYF. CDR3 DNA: TGTGCCAGCAGCCCCGAGGGTCTTTCCTACGAGCAGTACTTC. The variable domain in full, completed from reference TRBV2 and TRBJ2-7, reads EPEVTQTPSHQVTQMGQEVILRCVPISNHLYFYWYRQILGQKVEFLVSFYNNEISEKSEIFDDQFSVERPDGSNFTLKIRSTKLEDSAMYFCASSPEGLSYEQYFGPGTRLTVT.

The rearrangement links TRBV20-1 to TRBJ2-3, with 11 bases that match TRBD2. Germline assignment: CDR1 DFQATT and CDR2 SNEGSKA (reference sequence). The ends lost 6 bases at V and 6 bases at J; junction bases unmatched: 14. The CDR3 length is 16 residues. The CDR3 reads CSAPGTSGQWVDTQYF. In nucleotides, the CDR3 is TGCAGTGCCCCCGGGACTAGCGGTCAATGGGTCGATACGCAGTATTTT.

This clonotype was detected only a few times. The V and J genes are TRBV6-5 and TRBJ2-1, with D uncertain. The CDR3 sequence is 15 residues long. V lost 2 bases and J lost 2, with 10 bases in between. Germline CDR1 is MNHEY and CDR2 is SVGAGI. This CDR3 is CASSYGISPYNEQFF. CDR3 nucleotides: TGTGCCAGCAGTTACGGGATTAGCCCCTACAATGAGCAGTTCTTC.

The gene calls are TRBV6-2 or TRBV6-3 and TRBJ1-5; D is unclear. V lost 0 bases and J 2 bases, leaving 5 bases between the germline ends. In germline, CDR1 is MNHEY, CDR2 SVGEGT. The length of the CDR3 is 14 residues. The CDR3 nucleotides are TGTGCCAGCAGTTACTCGTCGGGCAATCAGCCCCAGCATTTT. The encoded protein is CASSYSSGNQPQHF.